The 3 T cell receptor beta chains below come from one sample, sequenced in a study of T cell responses to AZD1222 COVID-19 vaccine. The table came from immunoSEQ multiplex PCR; TCRdb's copy has only in-frame clones and leaves some out. The sample yields some 140,000 clones, 86% seen once. Sequencing was performed on peripheral blood, taken on day 0 of MenACWY control vaccination. These receptors came from an adult in good health.

This clone was detected only once. V and J are TRBV5-4 and TRBJ2-7, with D possibly matching TRBD2 (6 bases). Germline-derived CDR1 and CDR2 are SGHNT and YYREEE (reference sequence). The CDR3 has 12 residues. V lost 1 base to trimming and J lost 9 bases, with 11 bases between them. The chain's CDR3 is CASSLQGGVQYF. DNA of the CDR3: TGTGCCAGCAGCTTGCAGGGAGGAGTGCAGTACTTC.

The V and J genes are TRBV7-9 and TRBJ2-1; 9 bases line up with TRBD1. CDR1 is SEHNR and CDR2 is FQNEAQ in the germline V gene (reference sequence). With 6 bases clipped from V and 9 bases from J, the junction kept 18 bases outside the gene matches. The CDR3 extends over 17 amino acids. The CDR3: CASRPTFRDRVWGEQFF. In DNA, the CDR3 is TGTGCCAGCAGACCCACATTCAGGGACAGGGTATGGGGTGAGCAGTTCTTC.

J is TRBJ2-3 and V is TRBV12-3 or TRBV12-4; TRBD1 or TRBD2 may be the D gene (6 bases each). Trimming pared 3 bases from V and 6 bases from J, leaving 10 bases between. The CDR3 length is 13 residues. As DNA, the CDR3 is TGTGCCAGCAGTTTTCGAGGGGGGGATACGCAGTATTTT. Translating it yields CASSFRGGDTQYF.